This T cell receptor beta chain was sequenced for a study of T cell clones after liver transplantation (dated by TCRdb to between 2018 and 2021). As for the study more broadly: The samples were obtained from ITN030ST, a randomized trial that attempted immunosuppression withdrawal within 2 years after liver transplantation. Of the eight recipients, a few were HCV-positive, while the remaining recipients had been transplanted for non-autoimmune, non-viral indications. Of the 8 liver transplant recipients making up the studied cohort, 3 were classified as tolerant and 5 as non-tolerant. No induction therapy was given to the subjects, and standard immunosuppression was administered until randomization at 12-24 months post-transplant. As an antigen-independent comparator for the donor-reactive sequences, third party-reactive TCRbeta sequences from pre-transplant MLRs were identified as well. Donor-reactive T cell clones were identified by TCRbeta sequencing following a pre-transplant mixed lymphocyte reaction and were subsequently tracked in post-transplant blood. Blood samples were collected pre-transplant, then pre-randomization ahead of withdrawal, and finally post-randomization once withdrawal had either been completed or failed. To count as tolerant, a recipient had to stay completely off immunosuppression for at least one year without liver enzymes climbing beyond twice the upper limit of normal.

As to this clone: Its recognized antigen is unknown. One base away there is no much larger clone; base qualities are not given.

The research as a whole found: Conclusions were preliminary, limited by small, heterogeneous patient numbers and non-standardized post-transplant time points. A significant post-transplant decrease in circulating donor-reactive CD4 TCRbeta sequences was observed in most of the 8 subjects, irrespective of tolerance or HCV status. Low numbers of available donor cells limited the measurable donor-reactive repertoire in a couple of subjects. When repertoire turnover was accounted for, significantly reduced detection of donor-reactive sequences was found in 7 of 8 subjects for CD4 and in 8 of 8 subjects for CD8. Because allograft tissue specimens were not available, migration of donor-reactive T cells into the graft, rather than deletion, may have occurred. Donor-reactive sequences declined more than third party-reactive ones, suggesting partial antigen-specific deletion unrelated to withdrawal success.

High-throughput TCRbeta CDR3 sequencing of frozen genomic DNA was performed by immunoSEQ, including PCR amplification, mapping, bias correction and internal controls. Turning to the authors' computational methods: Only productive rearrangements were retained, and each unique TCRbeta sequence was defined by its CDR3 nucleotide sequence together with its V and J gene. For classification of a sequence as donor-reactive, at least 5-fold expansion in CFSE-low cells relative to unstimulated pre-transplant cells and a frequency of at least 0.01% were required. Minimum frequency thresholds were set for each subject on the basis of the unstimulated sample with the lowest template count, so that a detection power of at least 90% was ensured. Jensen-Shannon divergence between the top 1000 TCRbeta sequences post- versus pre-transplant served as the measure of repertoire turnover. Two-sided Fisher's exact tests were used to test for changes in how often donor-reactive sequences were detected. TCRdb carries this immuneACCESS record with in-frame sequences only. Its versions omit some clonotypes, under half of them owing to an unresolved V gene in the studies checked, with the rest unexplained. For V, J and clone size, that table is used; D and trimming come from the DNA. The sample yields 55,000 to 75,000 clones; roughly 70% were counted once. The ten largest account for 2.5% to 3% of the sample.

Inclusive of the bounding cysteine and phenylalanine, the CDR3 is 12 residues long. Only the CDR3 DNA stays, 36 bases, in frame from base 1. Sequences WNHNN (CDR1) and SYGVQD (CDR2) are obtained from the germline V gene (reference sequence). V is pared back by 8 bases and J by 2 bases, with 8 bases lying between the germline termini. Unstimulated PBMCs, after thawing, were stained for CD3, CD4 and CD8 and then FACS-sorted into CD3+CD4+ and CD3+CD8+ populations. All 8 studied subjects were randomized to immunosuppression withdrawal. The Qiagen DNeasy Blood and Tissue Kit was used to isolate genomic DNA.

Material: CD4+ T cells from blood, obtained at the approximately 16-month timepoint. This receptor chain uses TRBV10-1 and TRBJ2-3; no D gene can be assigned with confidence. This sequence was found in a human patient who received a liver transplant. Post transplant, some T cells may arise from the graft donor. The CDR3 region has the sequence CASSPNTDTQYF. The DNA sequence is TGCGCCAGCTCTCCCAACACAGATACGCAGTATTTT.